One sample yielded the 24 T cell receptor beta chains listed below, sequenced in a study of blood T cells in healthy people across ages. Together with a sample-barcoded 5' primer, a J-beta primer mix was included in a second PCR lasting roughly 6 to 12 cycles. From the 5' RACE reads, TCRdb called clonotypes with MiXCR, one entry per CDR3 protein. This sample has 600,000 or so distinct CDR3 sequences, with roughly 30% found just once. The sequencing input was blood. The source of these receptors is a woman of 80 years or more in good health.

Comment on this clonotype: A read error may explain this, as a much larger clone is one base away. This sequence joins TRBV6-1 and TRBJ2-5; 8 bases are a match to TRBD1. CDR1 and CDR2 from the germline V gene are MNHNS and SASEGT. The V segment lost 8 bases and the J segment 2 bases; nucleotides outside the gene matches: 10. The CDR3 runs 15 residues. The DNA of the CDR3 is TGTGCCAGCGGGACACAGGGGGAATCACAAGAGACCCAGTACTTC. Translation gives CASGTQGESQETQYF.

Note on this clonotype: This may stem from a read error, because a much larger clone lies one nucleotide away. The chain links TRBV18 to TRBJ2-7; no reliable D call. Looked up from germline, CDR1 is KGHSH and CDR2 is LQKENI. CDR3 size: 13 residues. V dropped 2 bases and J dropped 10 bases, with 15 bases sitting between them. CDR3 sequence reads: CASSPAVQEAQYF. The CDR3 DNA follows: TGTGCCAGCTCACCAGCGGTTCAAGAGGCCCAGTACTTC.

This clonotype showed up many times. This chain joins TRBV20-1 and TRBJ2-1; the D is unclear. The CDR3 extends over 14 amino acids. Trimming left V 3 bases short and J 7 bases short, with 16 bases between. Looked up from germline, CDR1 is DFQATT and CDR2 is SNEGSKA (reference sequence). The CDR3 DNA sequence: TGCAGTGCTAGGGATTCAAGGTCTTCTAATGAGCAGTTCTTC. Encoded protein: CSARDSRSSNEQFF.

The J gene is TRBJ2-5, the V gene TRBV29-1; D possibly uses TRBD1 or TRBD2 (6 bases each). Germline CDR1 SQVTM, CDR2 ANQGSEA. Trimming pared 2 bases from V and 1 base from J, leaving 20 bases between. CDR3 length: 17 amino acids. This CDR3 reads CSVERGERLMGQETQYF. The DNA for the CDR3 is TGCAGCGTTGAAAGGGGGGAAAGGTTAATGGGCCAAGAGACCCAGTACTTC.

This clonotype occurred many times. The chain combines TRBV7-2 with TRBJ1-1; D is ambiguous. Trimming pared 5 bases from V and 4 bases from J, leaving 14 bases between. The germline gives CDR1 SGHTA, CDR2 FQGNSA. This CDR3 has 14 residues. DNA of the CDR3: TGTGCCAGCAGCCCCGGCCCGCGGAGCACTGAAGCTTTCTTT. This sequence encodes CASSPGPRSTEAFF. Full variable domain (rest looked up from reference TRBV7-2 and TRBJ1-1): GAGVSQSPSNKVTEKGKDVELRCDPISGHTALYWYRQSLGQGLEFLIYFQGNSAPDKSGLPSDRFSAERTGGSVSTLTIQRTQQEDSAVYLCASSPGPRSTEAFFGQGTRLTVV.

The CDR3 DNA reads TGTGCCAGCAGCCCCCGACGGGGGGGGAACACTGAAGCTTTCTTT. Translation: CASSPRRGGNTEAFF. The chain recombines TRBV6-2 or TRBV6-3 with TRBJ1-1, with a possible D match to TRBD1 (5 bases). This CDR3 is built from 15 residues. V was shortened by 6 bases and J by 1 base, with 15 bases between the two germline ends. Germline-derived CDR1 and CDR2 are MNHEY and SVGEGT.

A word on this clonotype: A much larger clone lies a single base off, so this may be a read error. J is TRBJ2-1 and V is TRBV2; maybe TRBD2 (5 bases). The J call may not be correct, given that the DNA end is closer to TRBJ2-7. CDR3 length: 13 residues. CDR1 and CDR2 from the germline V gene are SNHLY and FYNNEI. Written as DNA, the CDR3 is TGTGCCAGCAAGGCTAGCTCCTACAATGAGCAGTACTTC. It translates to CASKASSYNEQYF.

This clonotype was found many times. The chain carries TRBV20-1 and TRBJ2-3, with D unresolved. Per germline, CDR1 DFQATT and CDR2 SNEGSKA (reference sequence). The CDR3 covers 15 residues. Trimming removed 6 bases at V and 2 bases at J, with 18 bases between. This CDR3 reads CSALEASPHTDTQYF. CDR3 nucleotide sequence: TGCAGTGCCCTAGAGGCTAGTCCGCACACAGATACGCAGTATTTT.

This sequence joins TRBV20-1 and TRBJ1-1; 7 nucleotides align to TRBD1. Germline assignment: CDR1 DFQATT and CDR2 SNEGSKA (reference sequence). J lost 1 base, V lost 3 bases, and 11 bases had no gene match. The CDR3 is 16 amino acids. The CDR3 bases are TGCAGTGCTAGTATTTCACGAGGGGGCCCGAACACTGAAGCTTTCTTT. Its protein is CSASISRGGPNTEAFF.

Remarks on this clonotype: This sequence may be a read error, since a much larger clone differs from it by one base. The chain is built from TRBV12-3 or TRBV12-4 and TRBJ2-5, with 7 nucleotides matching TRBD2. Trimming took 5 bases from V and 11 from J; bases not matched to a gene: 8. The CDR3 is 12 amino acids. The CDR3 spells CASSRTAGEQYF. The CDR3 coding sequence is TGTGCCAGCAGTCGGACCGCGGGGGAGCAGTACTTC.

The chain couples TRBV7-3 to TRBJ2-7; unclear D gene. Trimming removed 0 bases at V and 1 base at J, with 7 bases between. CDR3 length: 14 residues. Germline V gene lookup returns CDR1 SGHTA and CDR2 FQGTGA. The CDR3: CASSLTPVSYEQYF. The DNA of the CDR3 is TGTGCCAGCAGCTTAACGCCGGTATCCTACGAGCAGTACTTC.

This clonotype turned up a few times. CDR3 protein: CASSCAGGNQPQHF. CDR3 sequence (DNA): TGTGCCAGCAGCTGCGCCGGCGGCAATCAGCCCCAGCATTTT. The chain links TRBV7-2 to TRBJ1-5; D gene uncertain. The CDR3 spans 14 residues. From germline, CDR1 is SGHTA and CDR2 FQGNSA. Deletions cut 4 bases from V and 2 bases from J, with 9 bases between.

This clonotype has just a few counts. The chain recombines TRBV7-2 with TRBJ1-1; no definite D call. Germline lookup yields CDR1 SGHTA and CDR2 FQGNSA. V lost 8 bases and J lost 0, with 10 bases in between. The CDR3 length is 13 residues. The CDR3 region is CASGNSLNTEAFF. The CDR3 region has the DNA TGTGCCAGCGGGAACAGTTTGAACACTGAAGCTTTCTTT.

This clonotype has a count of ten or more. This sequence joins TRBV7-2 and TRBJ2-3; perhaps TRBD1 as D (6 bases). Germline V gives CDR1 SGHTA, CDR2 FQGNSA. The CDR3 runs 14 residues. V was pared by 3 bases and J by 3 bases, with 10 bases between. The DNA for the CDR3 is TGTGCCAGCAGCTTGCAGGGGCAAACAGATACGCAGTATTTT. The encoded protein is CASSLQGQTDTQYF.

This chain links TRBV5-6 with TRBJ2-3; D is perhaps TRBD2 (5 bases). The CDR3 extends over 16 amino acids. Trimming stripped 1 base from V and 5 bases from J, with 17 bases between. Germline V lookup: CDR1 SGHDT, CDR2 YYEEEE. CDR3: CASSLRSGIGRDTQYF. CDR3 coding DNA: TGTGCCAGCAGCTTGAGGTCCGGGATTGGACGAGATACGCAGTATTTT.

The sample holds one count of this clonotype. The junction does not match germline at one end; this may be a read error. The CDR3 spells CANSLNQGETEAFF. The CDR3 nucleotides are TGTGCCAACAGCTTAAATCAAGGGGAGACTGAAGCTTTCTTT. The J gene is TRBJ1-1, the V gene TRBV7-6, with TRBD1 as a possible D gene (5 bases). The germline CDR1 and CDR2 sequences are SGHVS and FNYEAQ. This CDR3 is built from 14 residues.

The rearrangement links TRBV7-2 to TRBJ2-2; the D call may be TRBD1 or TRBD2 (5 bases each). The CDR3 loop spans 15 amino acids. The V and J ends lost 1 base and 3 bases respectively, with 9 bases between them. Germline loops: CDR1 SGHTA, CDR2 FQGNSA. CDR3 coding DNA: TGTGCCAGCAGCTTAGGGGGGTCATACACCGGGGAGCTGTTTTTT. This codes for CASSLGGSYTGELFF.

This clonotype was counted at least ten times. The chain carries TRBV30 and TRBJ2-7; perhaps TRBD1 as D (5 bases). Looked up from germline, CDR1 is GTSNPN and CDR2 is SVGIG (reference sequence). V was shortened by 8 bases and J by 2 bases, with 16 bases between the two germline ends. CDR3 length: 13 residues. CDR3 amino acids: CAAWGRVTYEQYF. CDR3 DNA: TGTGCCGCCTGGGGCAGGGTAACCTACGAGCAGTACTTC.

A remark on this clonotype: Germline is not matched at one junction end, which may reflect a read error. CDR3 DNA: TGTGCCAGCAGGTTCGGGCTTAGCACAGATATGCAGTATTTT. Encoded protein: CASRFGLSTDMQYF. The chain has TRBV4-2 and TRBJ2-3, with unresolved D. The CDR3 contains 14 residues. Germline loops: CDR1 LGHNA, CDR2 YNFKEQ.

Turning to this clonotype: This may be a read error: a much more frequent sequence differs by one nucleotide. The CDR3 is CASSSRVAGMDEQFF. CDR3 DNA: TGTGCCAGCAGCTCCCGGGTAGCGGGGATGGATGAGCAGTTCTTC. V is TRBV7-3 and J is TRBJ2-1; 8 bases align to TRBD2. J gave up 8 bases and V 4 bases, and 10 bases lay outside the gene matches. CDR1 SGHTA and CDR2 FQGTGA come from the germline V gene. The CDR3 loop spans 15 amino acids. Drawing the rest from reference TRBV7-3 and TRBJ2-1, the complete variable domain is GAGVSQTPSNKVTEKGKYVELRCDPISGHTALYWYRQSLGQGPEFLIYFQGTGAADDSGLPNDRFFAVRPEGSVSTLKIQRTERGDSAVYLCASSSRVAGMDEQFFGPGTRLTVL.

This clonotype has just a few counts. This chain connects TRBV6-2 or TRBV6-3 to TRBJ1-2; 9 bases align to TRBD1. Trimming at V came to 5 bases and at J to 5 bases, leaving 12 bases not matched to a gene. The CDR3 is 16 amino acids. CDR1 is MNHEY, CDR2 SVGEGT, per germline. The CDR3 spells CASSESPGTGFYGYTF. CDR3 coding DNA: TGTGCCAGCAGTGAGAGCCCCGGGACAGGGTTTTATGGCTACACCTTC.

The V gene is TRBV20-1, the J gene TRBJ1-4; TRBD1 matches 9 bases. This CDR3 is 18 amino acids long. V trimming: 7 bases; J trimming: 5 bases; junction bases outside the gene matches: 20. CDR1 is DFQATT, CDR2 SNEGSKA, per germline (reference sequence). This chain's CDR3 is CSVSTGGTLQGINEKLFF. The CDR3 bases are TGCAGTGTCTCAACAGGGGGCACCTTACAGGGAATCAATGAAAAACTGTTTTTT.

In this sample, this clonotype turned up a few times. A much more abundant neighbour one base away suggests this may be a read error. The rearrangement joins TRBV15 to TRBJ2-3, with TRBD2 as a possible D gene (5 bases). The germline gives CDR1 LNHNV, CDR2 YYDKDF (reference sequence). The CDR3 consists of 14 residues. The CDR3: CATSRVRGTDTRYF. Here the CDR3 DNA reads TGTGCCACCAGCAGAGTTCGGGGAACAGATACGCGGTATTTT.

This clonotype was detected many times. The chain joins TRBV6-2 or TRBV6-3 to TRBJ2-1, with 8 nucleotides matching TRBD2. V lost 6 bases and J lost 9; bases outside the gene matches: 13. This CDR3 comprises 15 residues. CDR1 and CDR2 from the germline V gene are MNHEY and SVGEGT. CDR3 bases: TGTGCCAGCAGCCGGGAACGGGGGGGCCGTAGTGAGCAGTTCTTC. Its translation: CASSRERGGRSEQFF.